These 24 T cell receptor beta chains were all obtained from the same sample, sequenced in a study of tumor and adjacent non-tumor tissue in lung cancer. TCRbeta libraries were built with three rounds of nested PCR, modified from ARM-PCR. TCRdb itself ran the multiplex PCR reads through MiXCR, one entry per CDR3 protein. Here the sample spans roughly 90,000 distinct CDR3 sequences, 75% to 85% being singletons. This sample's RNA came from whole unsorted tissue. The normal lung tissue was taken more than 3 cm from the tumor edge. Sequencing used distant non-tumor lung tissue. Every receptor here comes from a woman aged 50 to 60 with non-small cell lung cancer.

The chain carries TRBV10-3 and TRBJ2-2; D is possibly TRBD2 (6 bases). Trimming removed 4 bases at V and 12 bases at J, with 27 bases between. CDR1 is ENHRY, CDR2 SYGVKD, per germline. The CDR3 is 17 amino acids. CDR3 nucleotides: TGTGCCATCAGTGCGTTAACGGGAGACTCGAGGAAAAGGAAGCTGTTTTTT. It is translated as CAISALTGDSRKRKLFF.

Concerning this clonotype itself: Germline is not matched at one junction end, which may reflect a read error. The gene calls are TRBV28 and TRBJ2-7; 7 bases match TRBD1. CDR1 and CDR2 (germline): MDHEN, SYDVKM. The CDR3 runs to 15 residues. In DNA form, the CDR3 reads TGTGCCAGCAGAATTGCACGACAGGGCATCTACGACCAGTACTTT. It encodes CASRIARQGIYDQYF.

For this clonotype: At one of its ends the junction is not consistent with the germline gene, which may arise from a read error. The chain combines TRBV4-1 with TRBJ1-2, with D uncertain. Per the germline V gene, CDR1 is MGHRA and CDR2 is YSYEKL. This CDR3 has 18 residues. CDR3 in DNA: TGCGCAAGCAGCCAAGAGCCACCGACATGGACTTTTAACTATGGCTACACCTTC. It translates to CASSQEPPTWTFNYGYTF.

The chain recombines TRBV7-2 with TRBJ2-2; weak D call: TRBD2 (6 bases). The V end lost 9 bases, the J end lost 4 bases, and 15 bases lay between the germline ends. Germline-derived CDR1 and CDR2 are SGHTA and FQGNSA. The CDR3 extends over 14 amino acids. Here the CDR3 DNA reads TGTGCCAGTTACGGGAGAACTTCCACCGGGGAGCTGTTTTTT. Residues: CASYGRTSTGELFF.

With respect to this clonotype: One junction end disagrees with the germline gene, perhaps due to a read error. The chain employs TRBV10-3 and TRBJ2-7; D may correspond to TRBD1 or TRBD2 (5 bases each). This CDR3 comprises 13 residues. Looked up from germline, CDR1 is ENHRY and CDR2 is SYGVKD. The CDR3 protein is CVSEGTDGYGQYF. CDR3 nucleotide sequence: TGTGTCTCTGAGGGGACGGACGGGTACGGGCAGTACTTC.

This clonotype was picked up a small number of times. This rearrangement joins TRBV11-2 to TRBJ2-7, with TRBD1 as a possible D gene (5 bases). The CDR3 has 14 amino acids. The germline CDR1 and CDR2 sequences are SGHAT and FQNNGV. The V gene lost 5 bases and the J gene lost 12 bases, with 23 bases spanning the gap. In nucleotides, the CDR3 is TGTGCCAGCAGCCTGACGGACACCGCCTACGAGAGGTACTTC. Encoded protein: CASSLTDTAYERYF.

The count of this clonotype is one. A junction end diverges from the germline sequence, so it may reflect a read error. The chain employs TRBV29-1 and TRBJ2-3, with 12 bases fitting TRBD1. CDR1 and CDR2 (germline): SQVTM, ANQGSEA. The CDR3 runs to 15 residues. The CDR3 coding sequence is TGCTGCGTAGAAATACGGGACAGGGGGCGGGATACGCACTATTTT. It encodes CCVEIRDRGRDTHYF.

With regard to this clonotype: Germline and junction disagree at one end, which may indicate a read error. The V and J genes are TRBV28 and TRBJ2-3, with 7 bases lining up with TRBD1. CDR1 and CDR2 (germline): MDHEN, SYDVKM. There are 15 residues in the CDR3. The CDR3 DNA follows: TGTGCCAACAGTTGGGGACAGCGCAGCGCAGATACGCAGTATTTT. Translation: CANSWGQRSADTQYF.

Comments on this clonotype: This CDR3 fails to terminate in the conserved phenylalanine or tryptophan, so it likely reflects a read error. This sequence joins TRBV12-5 and TRBJ2-1; the D gene is possibly TRBD2 (5 bases). The germline V gene has CDR1 LGHNT and CDR2 FRNRAP. This CDR3 spans 15 amino acids. Here the CDR3 reads CTSGTGRGSYNEQFV. DNA of the CDR3: TGTACTAGTGGCACTGGACGGGGCTCCTACAATGAGCAGTTCGTC.

Details on this clonotype: A much larger clone lies a single base off, so this may be a read error. The J gene is TRBJ2-3, the V gene TRBV14, with D perhaps TRBD2 (7 bases). The CDR3 runs to 23 residues. Trimming left V 0 bases short and J 1 base short, with 32 bases between. The germline CDR1 and CDR2 sequences are SGHDN and FVKESK. In nucleotides, the CDR3 is TGTGCCAGCAGCCAAGATCGACGCGGTCTGAAGTACGGGGGAGGGGGAGGCACAGATACGCAGTATTTT. Protein product: CASSQDRRGLKYGGGGGTDTQYF.

Note on this clonotype: Here the CDR3 omits its conserved ending phenylalanine or tryptophan, so a read error is the likely source. This sequence joins TRBV29-1 and TRBJ1-1; no clear D. The CDR3 has 15 amino acids. From germline, CDR1 is SQVTM and CDR2 ANQGSEA. CDR3 loop: CGGMTGGQANTEAFY. The CDR3 DNA follows: TGCGGCGGCATGACCGGCGGGCAGGCGAACACTGAAGCTTTCTAT.

This clonotype appeared many times. The chain carries TRBV7-9 and TRBJ1-5; TRBD1 might be the D (5 bases). Germline V lookup: CDR1 SEHNR, CDR2 FQNEAQ (reference sequence). CDR3 length: 14 amino acids. The V end was cut by 3 bases, the J end by 4 bases, with 10 bases between. CDR3 residues: CASSFQGRNQPQHF. The CDR3 DNA sequence: TGTGCCAGCAGCTTTCAGGGTCGAAATCAGCCCCAGCATTTT.

The table lists this clonotype with many counts. The chain has TRBV28 and TRBJ1-1; TRBD1 might be the D (5 bases). This CDR3 is 11 amino acids long. Looked up from germline, CDR1 is MDHEN and CDR2 is SYDVKM. V was cut by 10 bases and J by 3 bases, with 9 bases left in between. The CDR3 protein is CATWGDTEAFF. CDR3 DNA sequence: TGTGCCACCTGGGGGGACACTGAAGCTTTCTTT.

The CDR3 is CVSSDDTGYEQYF. The CDR3, as DNA: TGTGTCAGTAGCGACGATACGGGGTACGAGCAGTACTTC. The V call is TRBV12-3 or TRBV12-4, the J call TRBJ2-7; TRBD2 is a possible D gene (5 bases). This CDR3 comprises 13 residues.

This clonotype was seen once. The V and J genes are TRBV6-6 and TRBJ2-2, with D tentatively TRBD1 or TRBD2 (5 bases each). From germline, CDR1 is MNHNY and CDR2 SVGAGI (reference sequence). The CDR3 contains 14 residues. V lost 8 bases and J 4 bases, leaving 14 bases between the germline ends. The chain's CDR3 is CASGGGDGTGELFF. CDR3 DNA: TGTGCCAGCGGTGGGGGTGATGGCACCGGGGAGCTGTTTTTT.

This chain uses TRBV4-1 with TRBJ2-2, with 8 bases fitting TRBD2. Germline CDR1 reads MGHRA; CDR2 reads YSYEKL. The CDR3 runs 19 residues. With 4 bases clipped from V and 1 base from J, the junction kept 14 bases outside the gene matches. The CDR3 DNA is TGCGCCAGCAGCCCAATAGGAGGGACTAGTGGGAGGAACACCGGGGAGCTGTTTTTT. Residues: CASSPIGGTSGRNTGELFF.

With respect to this clonotype: It may be a read error: a sequence one base away is much more abundant. The rearrangement links TRBV25-1 to TRBJ1-2, with D tentatively TRBD1 (5 bases). The CDR3 has 12 amino acids. The germline CDR1 and CDR2 sequences are MGHDK and SYGVNS. CDR3 coding DNA: TGTGCCAGCATGGGACCCGCCTATGGCTACGCCTTC. The encoded protein is CASMGPAYGYAF.

This clonotype has just one count. The CDR3 loop reads CASSACGRNSYEQYF. The CDR3 DNA follows: TGTGCCAGCAGCGCCTGTGGCAGGAACTCCTACGAGCAGTACTTC. V and J are TRBV12-3 or TRBV12-4 and TRBJ2-7; D call uncertain. V was clipped by 6 bases and J by 0 bases, with 15 bases between them. CDR3 size: 15 residues.

As to this clonotype: The junction departs from the called germline gene at one end, perhaps through a read error. V is TRBV20-1 and J is TRBJ2-1; D remains ambiguous. The CDR3 has 13 residues. Germline V gene data show CDR1 as DFQATT and CDR2 as SNEGSKA (reference sequence). CDR3 DNA: TGCAATGCTAGAGTTAGTTTCGAGAATGAGCAGCTCTTC. Amino acid sequence: CNARVSFENEQLF.

Notes on this clonotype: Possible read error: a much larger clone is one base away. The chain is built from TRBV6-4 and TRBJ2-1; TRBD2 matches at 7 bases. V shed 5 bases and J 7 bases; nucleotides not matched to a gene: 5. The germline V gene has CDR1 MRHNA and CDR2 SNTAGT. There are 13 residues in the CDR3. CDR3 nucleotide sequence: TGTGCCAGCAGTATGCGGGAGACAAATGAGCAGTTCTTC. Translating it yields CASSMRETNEQFF.

As for this clonotype: The junction shows a germline mismatch at one end, possibly a read error. This chain connects TRBV6-1 to TRBJ2-2; 7 bases agree with TRBD2. CDR3 length equals 16 residues. Germline loops: CDR1 MNHNS, CDR2 SASEGT. For the CDR3, the DNA is TGTGCCAGCAGTGAAGATCCTGGGAGGGTCACCGGGGAGCCGTTTTTT. Encoded protein: CASSEDPGRVTGEPFF.

This clonotype was found many times. This chain connects TRBV6-5 to TRBJ2-1; D assignment may be TRBD1 or TRBD2 (5 bases each). Germline lookup yields CDR1 MNHEY and CDR2 SVGAGI. The CDR3 loop spans 13 amino acids. V lost 10 bases and J lost 8, with 18 bases in between. CDR3 loop: CATGALGADEQFF. The CDR3 DNA follows: TGTGCCACCGGGGCGTTGGGAGCGGATGAGCAGTTCTTC.

This clonotype occurred many times. The chain carries TRBV20-1 and TRBJ2-7; 11 bases agree with TRBD2. The CDR3 length is 16 residues. Trimming at V came to 3 bases and at J to 4 bases, leaving 11 bases not matched to a gene. Germline V gene data show CDR1 as DFQATT and CDR2 as SNEGSKA (reference sequence). The CDR3 here is CSAREGYGTSGYEQYF. The CDR3, as DNA: TGCAGTGCTAGGGAGGGGTATGGGACTAGCGGTTACGAGCAGTACTTC.

The chain is built from TRBV6-5 and TRBJ2-7; 7 positions agree with TRBD1. J was trimmed by 5 bases and V by 6 bases; bases with no gene match: 10. Germline V CDR1 and CDR2: MNHEY, SVGAGI. CDR3 size: 14 residues. The CDR3 DNA follows: TGTGCCAGCAGCCACTGGGACAGATCAGACGAGCAGTACTTC. As protein: CASSHWDRSDEQYF.